The entry that follows covers one TCR beta chain sequence. Its antigen is as yet unknown. Germline-derived CDR1 and CDR2 are MNHEY and SMNVEV (reference sequence). CDR3 size: 12 residues. The V end lost 9 bases, the J end lost 2 bases, and 9 bases lay between the germline ends. These data originate in a study of cytomegalovirus exposure and HLA in healthy donors. Profiled with immunoSEQ multiplex PCR; TCRdb holds only in-frame clones, not every one. The sample shows about 150,000 clones, almost 85% of them seen only once. The study's findings and limits: The study found most TCR sequences rare, yet found some public TCRs in many donors.

What was sequenced was PBMCs. The V gene is TRBV27, the J gene TRBJ2-3; weak D call: TRBD1 (5 bases). The receptor was derived from a man in his thirties or forties in good health and CMV-seropositive. Here the CDR3 reads CASSGYTDTQYF. In DNA, the CDR3 is TGTGCCAGTTCAGGGTACACAGATACGCAGTATTTT.